The 20 T cell receptor beta chains presented below share a single source sample, sequenced in a study of control samples from healthy donors and cancer patients. Sequencing was performed with immunoSEQ multiplex PCR; in TCRdb, only in-frame clones are kept and a portion is missing. Altogether some 140,000 clones are present, just under 95% being singletons, with the ten largest covering approximately 5.7%. Sequenced material: blood. The receptors come from a middle-aged man in good health.

This sequence joins TRBV30 and TRBJ2-7; D gene unclear. Trimming removed 2 bases at V and 2 bases at J, with 4 bases between. The CDR3 covers 11 residues. Germline V CDR1 and CDR2: GTSNPN, SVGIG (reference sequence). CDR3 amino acids: CAWSTAYEQYF. CDR3 DNA sequence: TGTGCCTGGAGTACGGCCTACGAGCAGTACTTC.

The CDR3 nucleotides are TGCGCCAGCAGCTGGGGCCCCCGGGGCGCCAGGGACGAAAAACTGTTTTTT. Its protein product is CASSWGPRGARDEKLFF. V is TRBV5-1 and J is TRBJ1-4; perhaps TRBD1 as D (5 bases). V lost 3 bases and J lost 8, with 23 bases in between. Germline V gene sequence: CDR1 SGHRS, CDR2 YFSETQ. The length of the CDR3 is 17 residues.

The V call is TRBV3-1 (or the pseudogene TRBV3-2), the J call TRBJ2-6; TRBD1 matches at 8 bases. V lost 4 bases and J lost 1; bases outside the gene matches: 9. The germline CDR1 and CDR2 sequences are LGHDT and YNNKEL (reference sequence). CDR3 size: 18 residues. CDR3 coding DNA: TGTGCCAGCAGCCCAACGACAGGGGTAGGATCTGGGGCCAACGTCCTGACTTTC. Translation: CASSPTTGVGSGANVLTF.

The chain combines TRBV2 with TRBJ1-2; the D gene is possibly TRBD1 (5 bases). The CDR3 covers 15 residues. V lost 6 bases to trimming and J lost 2 bases, with 16 bases between them. The germline V gene encodes CDR1 SNHLY and CDR2 FYNNEI. This CDR3 is CASSLAAGGNYGYTF. The CDR3, as DNA: TGTGCCAGCAGCCTCGCAGCGGGGGGGAACTATGGCTACACCTTC.

Concerning this clone: Other DNA sequences in this specimen translate into the identical CDR3. The chain couples TRBV12-3 or TRBV12-4 to TRBJ1-1, with TRBD1 as a possible D gene (6 bases). Trimming stripped 5 bases from V and 11 bases from J, with 18 bases between. The CDR3 runs to 13 residues. CDR3 DNA: TGTGCCAGCAGTCTATCGGGGGCCGTCAAGGCTTTCTTT. Residues: CASSLSGAVKAFF.

This chain links TRBV18 with TRBJ1-2; D gene unclear. CDR1 is KGHSH, CDR2 LQKENI, per germline. CDR3 length: 16 amino acids. Trimming shortened V by 0 bases and J by 3 bases, and 14 bases separated the two germline ends. CDR3: CASSPPQYATDYGYTF. In DNA, the CDR3 is TGTGCCAGCTCACCACCTCAGTACGCGACGGACTATGGCTACACCTTC.

There are a few counts of this clone. J is TRBJ1-6 and V is TRBV7-9; TRBD1 aligns across 11 bases. The CDR3 runs 15 residues. The V and J ends lost 1 base and 9 bases, in that order; junction bases with no gene match: 2. Germline CDR1 SEHNR, CDR2 FQNEAQ (reference sequence). The CDR3 sequence is CASSLGGQGVSPLHF. The CDR3 DNA is TGTGCCAGCAGCTTAGGGGGACAGGGGGTTTCACCCCTCCACTTT.

As DNA, the CDR3 is TGTGCCAGTAGTCCGACAGGGAAGCTCGACTATGGCTACACCTTC. Translated, it gives CASSPTGKLDYGYTF. This chain connects TRBV19 to TRBJ1-2; 7 nucleotides match TRBD1. Per the germline V gene, CDR1 is LNHDA and CDR2 is SQIVND (reference sequence). Germline trimming cut 5 bases from V and 3 bases from J; bases unmatched to any gene: 9. CDR3 size: 15 residues.

The chain links TRBV2 to TRBJ1-1, with D perhaps TRBD1 (5 bases). The CDR3 runs to 14 residues. The V end lost 3 bases, the J end lost 1 base, and 9 bases lay between the germline ends. CDR1 and CDR2 (germline): SNHLY, FYNNEI. CDR3 DNA: TGTGCCAGCAGTGATGGGGCTACGAACACTGAAGCTTTCTTT. As protein: CASSDGATNTEAFF.

The chain employs TRBV19 and TRBJ1-5, with a tentative D call TRBD1 (5 bases). This CDR3 comprises 15 residues. Germline assignment: CDR1 LNHDA and CDR2 SQIVND (reference sequence). V was clipped by 2 bases and J by 5 bases, with 13 bases between them. The CDR3 bases are TGTGCCAGTAGTATAACCCGGGGGGTGCATCAGCCCCAGCATTTT. It translates to CASSITRGVHQPQHF.

The CDR3 spells CASSLALTDNYGYTF. DNA for the CDR3: TGTGCCAGCAGCTTGGCTTTGACAGATAACTATGGCTACACCTTC. The chain has TRBV5-6 and TRBJ1-2; TRBD1 might be the D (5 bases). This CDR3 has 15 amino acids. Trimming cost V 0 bases and J 1 base, with 10 bases left between them. Germline assignment: CDR1 SGHDT and CDR2 YYEEEE.

V gene TRBV6-5 combines with J gene TRBJ1-4; 7 nucleotides agree with TRBD1. The trim removed 2 bases at V and 3 bases at J, leaving 6 bases unmatched. Germline CDR1 MNHEY, CDR2 SVGAGI. The CDR3 is made up of 16 amino acids. CDR3 DNA: TGTGCCAGCAGTTACCGGAACAGGGGACCTAATGAAAAACTGTTTTTT. This encodes CASSYRNRGPNEKLFF.

This rearrangement joins TRBV4-1 to TRBJ1-5; no firm D call. CDR1 and CDR2 (germline): MGHRA, YSYEKL. The ends were cut back, 1 base at V and 9 bases at J, with 10 bases in the middle. The CDR3 has 13 amino acids. CDR3 residues: CASSQGAGPPQHF. CDR3 coding DNA: TGCGCCAGCAGCCAAGGGGCAGGCCCGCCCCAGCATTTT.

This rearrangement joins TRBV19 to TRBJ1-2; the D is unclear. The CDR3 contains 14 residues. The germline V gene encodes CDR1 LNHDA and CDR2 SQIVND (reference sequence). Deletions cut 3 bases from V and 4 bases from J, with 12 bases between. CDR3 nucleotide sequence: TGTGCCAGTAGTATCCCCCTCACGACCTATGGCTACACCTTC. It specifies CASSIPLTTYGYTF.

The chain employs TRBV19 and TRBJ1-2, with unresolved D. The CDR3 loop spans 11 amino acids. V was cut by 3 bases and J by 14 bases, with 13 bases left in between. Germline loops: CDR1 LNHDA, CDR2 SQIVND (reference sequence). In nucleotides, the CDR3 is TGTGCCAGTAGTATCGGGTCCGCTTTAACCTTC. It specifies CASSIGSALTF.

DNA of the CDR3: TGTGCCAGCAGCCTTCCGGTATTGGGGCGAGTTGTGGCCGGGGAGCTGTTTTTT. Protein: CASSLPVLGRVVAGELFF. The chain links TRBV7-9 to TRBJ2-2; D is possibly TRBD1 (5 bases). CDR3 length: 18 residues. The V end was cut by 5 bases, the J end by 6 bases, with 25 bases between. In germline, CDR1 is SEHNR, CDR2 FQNEAQ (reference sequence).

The chain couples TRBV6-5 to TRBJ1-1; TRBD1 matches at 9 bases. V was clipped by 8 bases and J by 2 bases; unmatched bases: 6. Germline V gives CDR1 MNHEY, CDR2 SVGAGI. This CDR3 has 14 residues. Written as DNA, the CDR3 is TGTGCCAGCCTTTGGGACAGGGCTAACACTGAAGCTTTCTTT. Translated, it gives CASLWDRANTEAFF.

The rearrangement links TRBV7-9 to TRBJ1-5, with D hard to call. V was pared by 5 bases and J by 5 bases, with 10 bases between. Looked up from germline, CDR1 is SEHNR and CDR2 is FQNEAQ (reference sequence). The CDR3 is 13 residues long. CDR3 nucleotides: TGTGCCAGCAGCCTTGAAAGCTATCAGCCCCAGCATTTT. Protein sequence: CASSLESYQPQHF.

V and J are TRBV4-1 and TRBJ1-6, with 10 bases identical to TRBD1. J was trimmed by 7 bases and V by 4 bases; bases with no gene match: 1. From germline, CDR1 is MGHRA and CDR2 YSYEKL. This CDR3 region has 14 residues. The DNA for the CDR3 is TGCGCCAGCAGCCTGGGACAGGGGAATTCACCCCTCCACTTT. Its protein product is CASSLGQGNSPLHF.

The rearrangement uses TRBV27 and TRBJ2-7; 10 positions agree with TRBD1. Germline V gene data show CDR1 as MNHEY and CDR2 as SMNVEV (reference sequence). This CDR3 contains 14 residues. Trimming cost V 5 bases and J 3 bases; bases outside gene matches: 4. The CDR3 DNA follows: TGTGCCAGCAGTCCCCGGACAGGGGGCTACGAGCAGTACTTC. Translated: CASSPRTGGYEQYF.